A selection of T cell receptor beta chains follows, all from one sample in a study of T cell responses to AZD1222 COVID-19 vaccine. The protocol was immunoSEQ multiplex PCR, while the TCRdb copy is restricted to in-frame clones and leaves out a portion. This sample carries 120,000 to 150,000 clones, about 91% of them seen once, and the ten largest clones take about 1.5%. The sample was peripheral blood, taken on day 0 of AZD1222 vaccination. The receptors come from an adult in good health. Each CDR3 is given with its conserved first and last residue. The D gene is left open where the match is weak. Not every row has a clone size; where given, it reads once, few, many or a size class.

size,J,V,D,DNA,CDR3
once,TRBJ1-1,TRBV27,TRBD1,TGTGCCAGCAGTCCCGGGACAGGGCCTGAAGCTTTCTTT,CASSPGTGPEAFF
.,TRBJ2-3,TRBV11-3,.,TGTGCCAGCAGCTTACGTGGTAGCACAGATACGCAGTATTTT,CASSLRGSTDTQYF
.,TRBJ1-5,TRBV7-2,.,TGTGCCAGCAGATTGGCCCAAGGGCAGCCCCAGCATTTT,CASRLAQGQPQHF
.,TRBJ1-2,TRBV10-3,.,TGTGCCACCCACGACGATAACTATGGCTACACCTTC,CATHDDNYGYTF
.,TRBJ1-5,TRBV9,TRBD1,TGTGCCAGCTCCCAGGGGGATAGCAATCAGCCCCAGCATTTT,CASSQGDSNQPQHF
.,TRBJ2-1,TRBV5-1,TRBD2,TGCGCCAGCAGCTCATTTGGCGGGGGGGCGGGAAATGAGCAGTTCTTC,CASSSFGGGAGNEQFF
few,TRBJ2-1,TRBV24-1,.,TGTGCCACCAGTGATTTGCGTGGGGGAGAAAACGACTTGGTATACAATGAGCAGTTCTTC,CATSDLRGGENDLVYNEQFF
.,TRBJ2-1,TRBV6-2/TRBV6-3,.,TGTGCCAGCGGCCACGGGGACCAGTTCTTC,CASGHGDQFF
.,TRBJ2-1,TRBV6-1,.,TGTGCCAGCAGTGAGTTGCGTGTGAATGAGCAGTTCTTC,CASSELRVNEQFF
.,TRBJ2-1,TRBV6-2/TRBV6-3,TRBD1,TGTGCCAGCAGCCCTCTACTCCTCGGGACAGACTCCTACAATGAGCAGTTCTTC,CASSPLLLGTDSYNEQFF
.,TRBJ2-5,TRBV9,.,TGTGCCAGCAGCGCGACAGGAGAGACCCAGTACTTC,CASSATGETQYF
.,TRBJ2-2,TRBV5-4,.,TGTGCCAGCAGCTTGGAACAGGTGAACACCGGGGAGCTGTTTTTT,CASSLEQVNTGELFF
.,TRBJ1-5,TRBV7-2,.,TGTGCCAGCAGAGACAGCGATAGCAATCAGCCCCAGCATTTT,CASRDSDSNQPQHF
.,TRBJ1-5,TRBV19,TRBD1,TGTGCCAGTAGCGAGACTGGGGGACAGAGCCAGCCCCAGCATTTT,CASSETGGQSQPQHF
.,TRBJ2-3,TRBV10-3,.,TGTGCCATCAGTGATACTGACCCGGAAGATACGCAGTATTTT,CAISDTDPEDTQYF
.,TRBJ1-3,TRBV9,TRBD1,TGTGCCAGCAGCAAAGACGCCGGGACAGGGCCAAACACCATATATTTT,CASSKDAGTGPNTIYF
.,TRBJ2-7,TRBV12-5,.,TGTGCTAGTGGTTTGCGGTCTCTACCGGCCTACGAGCAGTACTTC,CASGLRSLPAYEQYF
once,TRBJ1-3,TRBV4-2,.,TGTGCCAGCAGCCAAGCCGCAGTAGGGGACTCTGGAAACACCATATATTTT,CASSQAAVGDSGNTIYF
.,TRBJ2-1,TRBV11-1,.,TGTGCCAGCAGGTTGGGGGCCTACAATGAGCAGTTCTTC,CASRLGAYNEQFF
once,TRBJ2-2,TRBV5-4,.,TGTGCCAGCAGCTTGGAACAGGGAAACACCGGGGAGCTGTTTTTT,CASSLEQGNTGELFF
once,TRBJ2-1,TRBV20-1,.,TGCAGTGCTAGTGGGCCTTTAATTAGTGAGCAGTTCTTC,CSASGPLISEQFF
.,TRBJ2-1,TRBV28,.,TGTGCCAGCAGTTTATTCGTGGGAGCAAACAATGAGCAGTTCTTC,CASSLFVGANNEQFF
.,TRBJ2-7,TRBV15,.,TGTGCCACCAGCAGAGACCTTGAGCAGTACTTC,CATSRDLEQYF
.,TRBJ1-5,TRBV27,.,TGTGCCAGCAGTTTAGGGGGCGCGGGTCAGCCCCAGCATTTT,CASSLGGAGQPQHF
.,TRBJ2-7,TRBV3-1/TRBV3-2,.,TGTGCCAGCAGCCCCCACCCCTCAAGCAACGAGCAGTACTTC,CASSPHPSSNEQYF